Each of the 10 T cell receptor beta chains below was sequenced from the same sample in a study of T cells in women clearing cervical HPV infection. Sequencing used immunoSEQ multiplex PCR; TCRdb keeps in-frame clones, though not all of them. The specimen's table records 20,000 to 25,000 clones. Sequencing was carried out using blood buffy coat. The receptors were gathered from a woman aged 18 to 75 with a cervical HPV16 infection that either progressed to CIN3+ or cleared (not recorded which).

Concerning this clone: The read gets to within 3 residues of the CDR3 end, and the germline J gene fills in the rest. V is TRBV2 and J is TRBJ2-3, with D possibly matching TRBD2 (5 bases). Germline assignment: CDR1 SNHLY and CDR2 FYNNEI. The ends were cut back, 4 bases at V and 5 bases at J, with 13 bases in the middle. This CDR3 comprises 14 residues. The CDR3 loop is CASSVGLAVDTQYF. The covered CDR3 bases are TGTGCCAGCAGTGTGGGCCTAGCAGTAGATACG.

Regarding this clone: The missing CDR3 end, 3 residues past where the read stops, is filled in from the germline J gene. V usage is TRBV5-6 and J usage is TRBJ1-5; possible D gene TRBD1, 5 bases. CDR1 and CDR2 from the germline V gene are SGHDT and YYEEEE. The CDR3 spans 14 residues. Trimming removed 2 bases at V and 3 bases at J, with 9 bases between. Incomplete CDR3 DNA: TGTGCCAGCAGCTTCAGGGTATACAATCAGCCC. Translation gives CASSFRVYNQP. The complete CDR3 reads CASSFRVYNQPQHF.

Details on this clone: The read falls 3 residues short of the CDR3 end, and the missing part is taken from the germline J gene. The rearrangement uses TRBV2 and TRBJ1-5; TRBD1 agrees at 9 bases. This CDR3 is 16 amino acids long. The V segment lost 5 bases and the J segment 1 base; nucleotides outside the gene matches: 6. In germline, CDR1 is SNHLY, CDR2 FYNNEI. The covered CDR3 bases are TGTGCCAGCAGTCTACAGGGGGCGAGGAGCAATCAGCCC. This sequence encodes CASSLQGARSNQP. The whole CDR3 region reads CASSLQGARSNQPQHF. Looking up the rest from reference TRBV2 and TRBJ1-5 gives the full variable domain: EPEVTQTPSHQVTQMGQEVILRCVPISNHLYFYWYRQILGQKVEFLVSFYNNEISEKSEIFDDQFSVERPDGSNFTLKIRSTKLEDSAMYFCASSLQGARSNQPQHFGDGTRLSIL.

The CDR3 sequence: CSVLDGGDSPLHF. Incomplete CDR3 DNA: TGCAGCGTCTTGGACGGGGGGGATTCACCC. The chain links TRBV29-1 to TRBJ1-6, with D possibly matching TRBD1 (5 bases). Coverage ceases 3 residues before the CDR3 finishes, and the germline J gene fills in the end. The germline V gene has CDR1 SQVTM and CDR2 ANQGSEA. This CDR3 comprises 13 residues. Trimming cost V 6 bases and J 8 bases, with 14 bases left between them.

Points on this clone: The read halts 3 residues ahead of the CDR3 end, with the missing end drawn from the germline J gene. The V call is TRBV30, the J call TRBJ2-2; TRBD1 matches at 7 bases. V lost 4 bases, J lost 7 bases, and 12 bases stayed unmatched. Germline V CDR1 and CDR2: GTSNPN, SVGIG (reference sequence). The CDR3 totals 15 residues. The CDR3 is CAWINQGGAGGELFF. The CDR3 DNA, read in part, is TGTGCCTGGATTAACCAAGGGGGCGCCGGCGGGGAG.

A remark on this clone: Coverage ceases 3 residues before the CDR3 finishes, and the germline J gene fills in the end. V is TRBV16 and J is TRBJ2-7, with D perhaps being TRBD1 or TRBD2 (6 bases each). The CDR3 is 13 amino acids. Trimming took 2 bases from V and 6 from J, leaving 11 bases between them. Germline values: CDR1 KGHSY, CDR2 FQNENV. The CDR3 region is CASSQRQEGEQYF. The part of the CDR3 DNA that was read is TGTGCCAGCAGCCAAAGACAGGAGGGCGAG.

Regarding this clone: The read comes to an end 3 residues before the CDR3 does, leaving the germline J gene to fill in the end. The chain carries TRBV20-1 and TRBJ2-2, with TRBD2 identical over 11 bases. The CDR3 is 17 amino acids. Germline V gene lookup returns CDR1 DFQATT and CDR2 SNEGSKA (reference sequence). Germline trimming cut 0 bases from V and 5 bases from J; bases unmatched to any gene: 8. This CDR3 reads CSARDSGVAGGTGELFF. The covered CDR3 bases are TGCAGTGCTAGAGATAGTGGAGTAGCGGGAGGGACCGGGGAG.

Of note for this clone: The read terminates 3 residues before the CDR3 end, so the remaining end is supplied by the germline J gene. The V and J genes are TRBV5-1 and TRBJ2-3; D uncertain. CDR3 size: 15 residues. Germline CDR1 is SGHRS and CDR2 is YFSETQ. V was cut by 0 bases and J by 3 bases, with 11 bases left in between. The part of the CDR3 DNA that was read is TGCGCCAGCAGCTTGGAGGCGGTTGGTACAGATACG. Its translation: CASSLEAVGTDT. The CDR3 in full is CASSLEAVGTDTQYF.

Worth noting for this clone: The sequenced fragment ends 3 residues before the CDR3 boundary, so the rest is inferred from the germline J gene. The chain employs TRBV18 and TRBJ2-5; 11 bases align to TRBD2. The CDR3 is made up of 15 amino acids. The germline CDR1 and CDR2 sequences are KGHSH and LQKENI. The ends lost 2 bases at V and 6 bases at J; junction bases unmatched: 5. The CDR3 reads CASSPLAGGEKTQYF. The CDR3 bases that were read are TGTGCCAGCTCACCATTAGCGGGAGGGGAAAAGACC.

The CDR3 loop is CSARGQLNTEAFF. The sequenced part of the CDR3 DNA is TGCAGTGCTAGGGGACAACTGAACACTGAA. The chain uses TRBV20-1 and TRBJ1-1, with D perhaps matching TRBD1 (6 bases). The read stops 3 residues short of the end of the CDR3; the missing end is completed from the germline J gene. The germline V gene has CDR1 DFQATT and CDR2 SNEGSKA (reference sequence). This CDR3 is 13 amino acids long. V lost 3 bases and J 0 bases, leaving 8 bases between the germline ends.